One sample yielded the 30 T cell receptor beta chains listed below, sequenced in a study of shared clonotypes between healthy human individuals. CD8 cells regarded as naive lacked CD45RO, were positively chosen for CCR7, and omitted terminally differentiated effector memory CD45RA+ cells. TCRdb's table, derived via immunoSEQ multiplex PCR, lists solely in-frame clones and lacks some. The table shows millions of clones, with approximately 95% occurring only once. Sequencing input: naive CD8+ T cells sorted from blood. These receptors all stem from a man between 18 and 29 years old in good health.

This sequence joins TRBV6-5 and TRBJ1-1; 9 positions match TRBD1. V was clipped by 6 bases and J by 10 bases; unmatched bases: 12. The length of the CDR3 is 14 residues. From germline, CDR1 is MNHEY and CDR2 SVGAGI. CDR3: CASSDPGQGVGAFF. DNA of the CDR3: TGTGCCAGCAGCGACCCGGGACAGGGTGTTGGAGCTTTCTTT.

The V and J genes are TRBV4-1 and TRBJ1-4, with TRBD1 identical over 9 bases. The ends lost 2 bases at V and 14 bases at J; junction bases unmatched: 3. The CDR3 loop spans 12 amino acids. The germline gives CDR1 MGHRA, CDR2 YSYEKL. The CDR3, as DNA: TGCGCCAGCAGCCAAACAGGGGGCGAGCTGTTTTTT. This gives the protein CASSQTGGELFF.

The chain has TRBV5-1 and TRBJ1-1, with 7 bases matching TRBD1. CDR1 and CDR2 from the germline V gene are SGHRS and YFSETQ. With 4 bases clipped from V and 2 bases from J, the junction kept 8 bases outside the gene matches. The CDR3 sequence is 15 residues long. The CDR3 DNA reads as TGCGCCAGCAGCCCGTGGGACAGCGTTAACACTGAAGCTTTCTTT. Protein product: CASSPWDSVNTEAFF.

This chain joins TRBV27 and TRBJ1-3; TRBD1 might be the D (5 bases). The CDR3 consists of 16 residues. Germline V CDR1 and CDR2: MNHEY, SMNVEV (reference sequence). V lost 2 bases, J lost 0 bases, and 11 bases lay in between. This chain's CDR3 is CASSLRRGLSGNTIYF. The CDR3 DNA sequence: TGTGCCAGCAGTTTACGACGGGGCCTCTCTGGAAACACCATATATTTT.

The chain couples TRBV11-2 to TRBJ2-7; the D gene is possibly TRBD2 (5 bases). The CDR3 spans 12 residues. Germline CDR1 SGHAT, CDR2 FQNNGV. V was shortened by 5 bases and J by 7 bases, with 12 bases between the two germline ends. The CDR3 bases are TGTGCCAGCAGCCCCGACCCGGGGGAGCAGTACTTC. This gives the protein CASSPDPGEQYF.

This chain connects TRBV5-6 to TRBJ2-7; the D gene is possibly TRBD1 (5 bases). The ends were cut back, 2 bases at V and 1 base at J, with 13 bases in the middle. Germline V gene data show CDR1 as SGHDT and CDR2 as YYEEEE. This CDR3 has 15 residues. CDR3 sequence reads: CASSFPDTTSYEQYF. The CDR3 coding sequence is TGTGCCAGCAGCTTCCCGGACACGACTTCCTACGAGCAGTACTTC.

This sequence joins TRBV19 and TRBJ2-7, with TRBD1 matching over 8 bases. Germline V lookup: CDR1 LNHDA, CDR2 SQIVND (reference sequence). J gave up 0 bases and V 3 bases, and 4 bases lay outside the gene matches. CDR3 length: 15 amino acids. The CDR3 is CASSIPGQDSYEQYF. The CDR3 coding sequence is TGTGCCAGTAGTATTCCGGGACAGGACTCCTACGAGCAGTACTTC.

The chain is built from TRBV4-1 and TRBJ2-1; unclear D gene. The CDR3 length is 14 residues. V dropped 5 bases and J dropped 3 bases, with 11 bases sitting between them. Germline V gives CDR1 MGHRA, CDR2 YSYEKL. The CDR3, as DNA: TGCGCCAGCAGCGATCCTGGAGACTACAATGAGCAGTTCTTC. It yields the protein CASSDPGDYNEQFF.

Details on this clone: Different DNA sequences within this sample yield the same CDR3. The rearrangement links TRBV30 to TRBJ2-5; D assignment may be TRBD1 or TRBD2 (5 bases each). V lost 3 bases and J lost 1, with 6 bases in between. Germline V gene sequence: CDR1 GTSNPN, CDR2 SVGIG (reference sequence). The CDR3 is 12 residues long. CDR3 protein: CAWSGAQETQYF. CDR3 nucleotides: TGTGCCTGGAGCGGGGCCCAAGAGACCCAGTACTTC.

The V call is TRBV19, the J call TRBJ1-1, with D possibly TRBD1 on 6 matching bases. The V gene lost 10 bases and the J gene lost 1 base, with 13 bases spanning the gap. Germline-derived CDR1 and CDR2 are LNHDA and SQIVND (reference sequence). The length of the CDR3 is 13 residues. DNA for the CDR3: TGTGCCACCGCCGGACAGCCGAACACTGAAGCTTTCTTT. Its translation: CATAGQPNTEAFF.

The rearrangement links TRBV2 to TRBJ2-7; D unresolved. CDR1 is SNHLY and CDR2 is FYNNEI in the germline V gene. The V and J ends lost 7 bases and 3 bases respectively, with 10 bases between them. The CDR3 loop spans 12 amino acids. This CDR3 reads CASIRTNYEQYF. The CDR3 nucleotides read TGTGCCAGCATCAGGACGAACTACGAGCAGTACTTC.

CDR3 in DNA: TGTGCCAGCGCCGCAGGGATGGCCGATATTTTGGGTGCAAATGAAAAACTGTTTTTT. Translating gives CASAAGMADILGANEKLFF. The rearrangement joins TRBV9 to TRBJ1-4; tentative D call: TRBD1 (5 bases). Germline CDR1 is SGDLS and CDR2 is YYNGEE. Deletions cut 7 bases from V and 5 bases from J, with 30 bases between. This CDR3 spans 19 amino acids.

Regarding this clone: Given a much more abundant clone one base away, this may be a read error. This specimen includes other DNA sequences encoding the same CDR3. This rearrangement joins TRBV7-9 to TRBJ2-3; D remains ambiguous. Per germline, CDR1 SEHNR and CDR2 FQNEAQ (reference sequence). V was cut by 5 bases and J by 1 base, with 4 bases left in between. This CDR3 has 12 amino acids. The CDR3 spells CASSLGTDTQYF. The CDR3 nucleotides read TGTGCCAGCAGCCTAGGCACAGATACGCAGTATTTT.

The J gene is TRBJ2-4, the V gene TRBV27, with TRBD1 identical over 7 bases. Unmatched junction bases numbered 12, after V lost 2 bases and J lost 8 bases. Germline CDR1 and CDR2: MNHEY and SMNVEV (reference sequence). This CDR3 has 16 residues. The CDR3 region has the DNA TGTGCCAGCAGTTTACTTGTATCGGGACAGAGAGACATTCAGTACTTC. Translated: CASSLLVSGQRDIQYF.

A single count supports this clone. This chain links TRBV27 with TRBJ2-5; D is uncertain. Per the germline V gene, CDR1 is MNHEY and CDR2 is SMNVEV (reference sequence). Trimming pared 6 bases from V and 2 bases from J, leaving 13 bases between. The CDR3 consists of 14 residues. CDR3 sequence reads: CASRGIGRQETQYF. CDR3 DNA sequence: TGTGCCAGCAGGGGGATAGGAAGACAAGAGACCCAGTACTTC.

In the case of this clone: The identical CDR3 is also encoded by other nucleotide sequences in the sample. The chain has TRBV5-1 and TRBJ2-1; D uncertain. Germline V gene sequence: CDR1 SGHRS, CDR2 YFSETQ. The CDR3 extends over 14 amino acids. Between the trimmed V and J ends, which lost 0 bases and 6 bases, there was a span of 10 bases. CDR3 in DNA: TGCGCCAGCAGCTTGGAGGGTGGGATCAATGAGCAGTTCTTC. Its protein is CASSLEGGINEQFF.

The J gene is TRBJ2-7, the V gene TRBV6-1; D gene uncertain. Germline CDR1 and CDR2: MNHNS and SASEGT. Trimming stripped 4 bases from V and 3 bases from J, with 10 bases between. This CDR3 is 13 amino acids long. The CDR3: CASSAVRLYEQYF. The CDR3 nucleotides read TGTGCCAGCAGTGCGGTCCGTCTCTACGAGCAGTACTTC.

V is TRBV10-3 and J is TRBJ2-7; no clear D. The CDR3 sequence is 12 residues long. V shed 0 bases and J shed 3 bases, with 3 bases lying between them. Germline CDR1 is ENHRY and CDR2 is SYGVKD. CDR3 protein: CAISESHYEQYF. The CDR3 DNA follows: TGTGCCATCAGTGAGTCGCACTACGAGCAGTACTTC.

The chain joins TRBV27 to TRBJ1-2; D possibly corresponds to TRBD1 (5 bases). The CDR3 has 13 amino acids. The ends were cut back, 2 bases at V and 4 bases at J, with 8 bases in the middle. From germline, CDR1 is MNHEY and CDR2 SMNVEV (reference sequence). The CDR3 region is CASSLAGTYGYTF. The CDR3 region has the DNA TGTGCCAGCAGTTTAGCAGGGACCTATGGCTACACCTTC.

Details on this clone: Just one base apart from a much larger clone, this may be a read error. V usage is TRBV6-4 and J usage is TRBJ1-5, with D unclear. Germline CDR1 and CDR2: MRHNA and SNTAGT. The CDR3 totals 12 residues. The V end lost 6 bases, the J end lost 0 bases, and 3 bases lay between the germline ends. The CDR3 DNA is TGTGCCAGCAGCCTTAGCAATCAGCCCCAGCATTTT. Amino acid sequence: CASSLSNQPQHF.

V gene TRBV4-2 combines with J gene TRBJ2-1; D gene uncertain. Germline V gene sequence: CDR1 LGHNA, CDR2 YNFKEQ. V was clipped by 0 bases and J by 6 bases, with 6 bases between them. The CDR3 is 13 amino acids. CDR3 protein: CASSQDPANEQFF. The CDR3 DNA follows: TGTGCCAGCAGCCAAGACCCGGCCAATGAGCAGTTCTTC.

The V gene is TRBV5-3, the J gene TRBJ1-4, with 7 bases matching TRBD1. TRBV5-3 belongs to the ORF category, with a function that is uncertain. The CDR3 has 20 residues. The junction had 18 bases not matched to a gene; V was cut back by 4 bases and J by 0 bases. CDR3 region: CARSINRGGERVSTNEKLFF. The DNA for the CDR3 is TGTGCCAGAAGCATAAACAGAGGGGGCGAGCGGGTCTCAACTAATGAAAAACTGTTTTTT.

This rearrangement joins TRBV7-6 to TRBJ2-7; TRBD2 aligns across 11 bases. The trim removed 4 bases at V and 5 bases at J, leaving 7 bases unmatched. The CDR3 spans 15 residues. Germline CDR1 reads SGHVS; CDR2 reads FNYEAQ. CDR3 coding DNA: TGTGCCAGCAGCTCCAGACTAGCGGGGACGGACGAGCAGTACTTC. Translated: CASSSRLAGTDEQYF.

The chain has TRBV7-2 and TRBJ2-7; the D gene is possibly TRBD2 (6 bases). CDR3 length: 14 residues. Germline-derived CDR1 and CDR2 are SGHTA and FQGNSA. Trimming shortened V by 5 bases and J by 2 bases, and 13 bases separated the two germline ends. The CDR3 coding sequence is TGTGCCAGCAGCCCTTGGGGCGGGACCTACGAGCAGTACTTC. Translated, it gives CASSPWGGTYEQYF.

The chain uses TRBV19 and TRBJ2-2; D unclear. Germline loops: CDR1 LNHDA, CDR2 SQIVND (reference sequence). V was shortened by 7 bases and J by 6 bases, with 3 bases between the two germline ends. CDR3 length equals 10 residues. The DNA of the CDR3 is TGTGCCAGTAAATCCGGGGAGCTGTTTTTT. Protein: CASKSGELFF. Complete variable domain (other parts from reference TRBV19 and TRBJ2-2): DGGITQSPKYLFRKEGQNVTLSCEQNLNHDAMYWYRQDPGQGLRLIYYSQIVNDFQKGDIAEGYSVSREKKESFPLTVTSAQKNPTAFYLCASKSGELFFGEGSRLTVL.

The chain couples TRBV14 to TRBJ1-1; D gene ambiguous. CDR1 and CDR2 from the germline V gene are SGHDN and FVKESK. V was shortened by 0 bases and J by 6 bases, with 8 bases between the two germline ends. The CDR3 runs to 13 residues. Here the CDR3 DNA reads TGTGCCAGCAGCCAAGATACGAGGGCTGAAGCTTTCTTT. This sequence encodes CASSQDTRAEAFF.

The chain recombines TRBV6-5 with TRBJ1-1; weak D call: TRBD1 (5 bases). Trimming removed 5 bases at V and 0 bases at J, with 13 bases between. This CDR3 has 15 residues. Germline V lookup: CDR1 MNHEY, CDR2 SVGAGI. The CDR3 DNA reads TGTGCCAGCAGTGCGAGAGGGGCGCTGAACACTGAAGCTTTCTTT. Its translation: CASSARGALNTEAFF.

This sequence joins TRBV28 and TRBJ2-3; TRBD2 agrees at 7 bases. There are 14 residues in the CDR3. Germline trimming cut 5 bases from V and 5 bases from J; bases unmatched to any gene: 7. In germline, CDR1 is MDHEN, CDR2 SYDVKM. The CDR3 sequence: CASSPLREGDTQYF. DNA of the CDR3: TGTGCCAGCAGTCCTTTGAGGGAGGGAGATACGCAGTATTTT.

V is TRBV28 and J is TRBJ1-1, with 7 bases fitting TRBD1. The germline CDR1 and CDR2 sequences are MDHEN and SYDVKM. The CDR3 spans 12 residues. V lost 4 bases to trimming and J lost 7 bases; unmatched junction nucleotides: 3. The CDR3 protein is CASSYRQGEAFF. The CDR3 DNA follows: TGTGCCAGCAGTTATCGACAGGGTGAAGCTTTCTTT.

This sequence joins TRBV19 and TRBJ2-7; D perhaps matches TRBD1 (5 bases). CDR1 is LNHDA, CDR2 SQIVND, per germline (reference sequence). Trimming took off 9 bases at V and 0 bases at J, with 18 bases between the two ends. The CDR3 loop spans 15 amino acids. CDR3 region: CASQPVAGPSYEQYF. CDR3 in DNA: TGTGCCAGCCAACCGGTGGCAGGGCCCTCCTACGAGCAGTACTTC.